Sequencing of this TCR beta chain was carried out in a study of identical twins. CDR3 length equals 16 residues. The germline CDR1 and CDR2 sequences are MNHGY and SAAAGT. V lost 5 bases and J lost 4; bases outside the gene matches: 6. TCRdb reprocessed the 5' RACE reads with MiXCR, giving one entry per CDR3 protein. Of hundreds of thousands of distinct CDR3 sequences listed, 15% to 20% were seen once; the top ten hold 13%. The same specimen was also included in a second study, on T cells expressing NK-cell markers. That report notes: In several donors, dominant clonotypes made up about 28.3-65% of CD3+CD56-NKG2C+ cells.

Sequenced sample: PBMCs. J is TRBJ2-3 and V is TRBV6-8; 13 bases line up with TRBD2. The TCR was taken from a woman under 30 in good health. The CDR3 spells CASSTWTSGRADTQYF. The CDR3 region has the DNA TGTGCCAGCAGTACCTGGACTAGCGGGAGAGCAGATACGCAGTATTTT.